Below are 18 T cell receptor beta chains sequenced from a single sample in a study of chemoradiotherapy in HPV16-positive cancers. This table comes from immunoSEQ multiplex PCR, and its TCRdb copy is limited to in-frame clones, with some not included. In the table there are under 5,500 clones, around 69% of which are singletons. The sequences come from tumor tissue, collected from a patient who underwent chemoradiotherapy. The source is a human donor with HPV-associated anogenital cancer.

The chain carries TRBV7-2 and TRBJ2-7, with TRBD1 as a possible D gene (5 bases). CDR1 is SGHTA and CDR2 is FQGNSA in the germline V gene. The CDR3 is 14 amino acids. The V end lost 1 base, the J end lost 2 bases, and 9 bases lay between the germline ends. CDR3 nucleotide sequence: TGTGCCAGCAGCTTAGTGGCAGGGACCTACGAGCAGTACTTC. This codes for CASSLVAGTYEQYF.

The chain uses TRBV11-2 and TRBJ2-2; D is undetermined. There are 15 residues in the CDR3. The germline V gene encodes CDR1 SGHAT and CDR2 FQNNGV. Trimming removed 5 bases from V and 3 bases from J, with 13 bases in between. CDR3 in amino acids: CASSPRRAYTGELFF. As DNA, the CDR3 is TGTGCCAGCAGCCCCCGACGGGCATACACCGGGGAGCTGTTTTTT.

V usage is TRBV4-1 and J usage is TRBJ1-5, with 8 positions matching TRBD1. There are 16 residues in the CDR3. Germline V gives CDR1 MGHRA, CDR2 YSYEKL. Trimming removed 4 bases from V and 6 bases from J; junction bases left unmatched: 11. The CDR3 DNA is TGCGCCAGCAGCCTTGGACAGGGACCCGTGAGTCAGCCCCAGCATTTT. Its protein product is CASSLGQGPVSQPQHF.

Here the CDR3 DNA reads TGTGCCAGCAGTTTATCAGGGACCCGTGGCTACACCTTC. The encoded protein is CASSLSGTRGYTF. The chain couples TRBV28 to TRBJ1-2; a weak D match, TRBD1 (5 bases). Germline loops: CDR1 MDHEN, CDR2 SYDVKM. The CDR3 spans 13 residues. V was shortened by 1 base and J by 7 bases, with 10 bases between the two germline ends.

CDR3 bases: TGTGCCTGGAGTGTTCTCAGCTCGGGGGGAGGGGAGACCCAGTACTTC. Protein sequence: CAWSVLSSGGGETQYF. The gene calls are TRBV30 and TRBJ2-5, with TRBD2 matching over 7 bases. The V gene's germline CDR1 is GTSNPN and CDR2 SVGIG (reference sequence). CDR3 length: 16 amino acids. With V trimmed by 0 bases and J by 5 bases, 12 bases remained unmatched.

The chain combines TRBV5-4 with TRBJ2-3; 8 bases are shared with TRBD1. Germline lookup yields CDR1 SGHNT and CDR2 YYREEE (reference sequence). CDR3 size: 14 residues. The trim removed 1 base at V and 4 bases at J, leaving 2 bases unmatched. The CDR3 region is CASSLQGAADTQYF. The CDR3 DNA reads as TGTGCCAGCAGCTTGCAGGGGGCCGCAGATACGCAGTATTTT.

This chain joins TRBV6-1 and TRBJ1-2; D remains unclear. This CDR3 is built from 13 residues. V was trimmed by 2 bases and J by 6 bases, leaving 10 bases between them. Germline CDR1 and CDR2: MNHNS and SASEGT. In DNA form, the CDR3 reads TGTGCCAGCAGTGAATGGAGGACGAATGGCTACACCTTC. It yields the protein CASSEWRTNGYTF.

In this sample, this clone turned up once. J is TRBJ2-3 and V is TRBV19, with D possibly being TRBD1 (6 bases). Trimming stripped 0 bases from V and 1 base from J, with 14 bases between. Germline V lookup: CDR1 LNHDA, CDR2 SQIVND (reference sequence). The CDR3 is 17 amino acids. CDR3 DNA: TGTGCCAGTAGTATAGATCCGGCGGCAGGGGGCACAGATACGCAGTATTTT. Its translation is CASSIDPAAGGTDTQYF.

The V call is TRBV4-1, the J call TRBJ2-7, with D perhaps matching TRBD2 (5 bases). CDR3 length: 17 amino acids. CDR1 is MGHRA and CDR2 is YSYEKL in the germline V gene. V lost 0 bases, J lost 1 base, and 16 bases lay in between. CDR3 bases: TGCGCCAGCAGCCAAGATCTGAGAGCGCGGGCGTCCTACGAGCAGTACTTC. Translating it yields CASSQDLRARASYEQYF.

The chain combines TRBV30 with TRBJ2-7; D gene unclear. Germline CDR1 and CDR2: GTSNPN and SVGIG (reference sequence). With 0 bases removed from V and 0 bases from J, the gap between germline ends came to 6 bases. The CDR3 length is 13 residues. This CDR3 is CAWSVSSSYEQYF. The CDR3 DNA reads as TGTGCCTGGAGTGTAAGTAGCTCCTACGAGCAGTACTTC.

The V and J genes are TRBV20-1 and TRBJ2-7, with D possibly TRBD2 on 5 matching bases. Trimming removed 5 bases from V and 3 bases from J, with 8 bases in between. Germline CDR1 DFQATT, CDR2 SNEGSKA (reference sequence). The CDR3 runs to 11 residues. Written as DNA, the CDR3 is TGCAGTGCTCGTACTAGCTACGAGCAGTACTTC. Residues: CSARTSYEQYF.

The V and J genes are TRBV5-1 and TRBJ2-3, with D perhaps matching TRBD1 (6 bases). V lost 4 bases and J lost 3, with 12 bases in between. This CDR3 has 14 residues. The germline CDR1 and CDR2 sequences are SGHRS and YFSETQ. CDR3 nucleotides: TGCGCCAGCAGCCTAATTACAGGGACAGATACGCAGTATTTT. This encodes CASSLITGTDTQYF.

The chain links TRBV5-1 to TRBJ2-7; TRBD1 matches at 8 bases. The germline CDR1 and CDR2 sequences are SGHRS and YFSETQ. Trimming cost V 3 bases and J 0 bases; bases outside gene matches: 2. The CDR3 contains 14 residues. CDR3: CASSSGTGSYEQYF. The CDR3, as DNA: TGCGCCAGCAGCTCCGGGACAGGCTCCTACGAGCAGTACTTC. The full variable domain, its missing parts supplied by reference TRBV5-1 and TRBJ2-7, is KAGVTQTPRYLIKTRGQQVTLSCSPISGHRSVSWYQQTPGQGLQFLFEYFSETQRNKGNFPGRFSGRQFSNSRSEMNVSTLELGDSALYLCASSSGTGSYEQYFGPGTRLTVT.

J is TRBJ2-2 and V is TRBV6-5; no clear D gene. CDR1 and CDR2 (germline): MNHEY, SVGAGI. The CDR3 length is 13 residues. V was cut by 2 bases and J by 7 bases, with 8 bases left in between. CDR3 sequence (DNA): TGTGCCAGCAGTTACGTAGTCCTCGGGGAGCTGTTTTTT. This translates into CASSYVVLGELFF.

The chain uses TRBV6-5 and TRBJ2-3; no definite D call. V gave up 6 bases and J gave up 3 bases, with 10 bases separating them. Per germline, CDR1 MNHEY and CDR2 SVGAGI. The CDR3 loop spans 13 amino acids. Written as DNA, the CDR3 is TGTGCCAGCAGCCTCGCTTCGACAGATACGCAGTATTTT. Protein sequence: CASSLASTDTQYF.

The chain's CDR3 is CASSGQSYGYTF. The DNA of the CDR3 is TGTGCCAGTAGCGGACAGTCCTATGGCTACACCTTC. This chain uses TRBV19 with TRBJ1-2; D possibly corresponds to TRBD1 (6 bases). The CDR3 extends over 12 amino acids. CDR1 and CDR2 from the germline V gene are LNHDA and SQIVND (reference sequence). V gave up 6 bases and J gave up 4 bases, with 9 bases separating them.

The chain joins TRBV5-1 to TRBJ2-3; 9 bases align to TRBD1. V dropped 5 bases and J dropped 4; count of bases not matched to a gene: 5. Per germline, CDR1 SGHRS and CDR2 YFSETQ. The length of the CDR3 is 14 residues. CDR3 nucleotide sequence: TGCGCCAGCAGTCCGGGACAGGGCCCAGATACGCAGTATTTT. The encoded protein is CASSPGQGPDTQYF. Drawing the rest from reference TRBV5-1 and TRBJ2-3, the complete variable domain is KAGVTQTPRYLIKTRGQQVTLSCSPISGHRSVSWYQQTPGQGLQFLFEYFSETQRNKGNFPGRFSGRQFSNSRSEMNVSTLELGDSALYLCASSPGQGPDTQYFGPGTRLTVL.

The CDR3 spells CAPQREGLYNEQFF. The DNA for the CDR3 is TGTGCCCCCCAGCGGGAGGGCCTCTACAATGAGCAGTTCTTC. This chain joins TRBV10-3 and TRBJ2-1, with 10 nucleotides matching TRBD2. This CDR3 contains 14 residues. The J segment lost 3 bases and the V segment lost 11 bases, leaving 7 bases of the junction unmatched. From germline, CDR1 is ENHRY and CDR2 SYGVKD.